The rows below give T cell receptor beta chains drawn from one sample of a study of shared clonotypes between healthy human individuals. The assay was immunoSEQ multiplex PCR, and TCRdb's table has in-frame clones only and misses some. The data show approximately 1,500,000 clones, 95% to 99% seen once. Specimen: naive CD4+ T cells sorted from blood. All receptors come from a man aged 25 to 45 in good health. Each CDR3 is given with its conserved first and last residue. Each record gives: V gene, J gene, clone size, CDR3 protein. Clone size is shown for a subset of rows, as once, few, many or a class of expanded clone.

TRBV5-1,TRBJ1-3,NA,CASSQEPTGNTIYF
TRBV5-1,TRBJ1-2,NA,CASSVDTSNYGYTF
TRBV29-1,TRBJ2-1,once,CSVRGVLAGLSSYNEQFF
TRBV5-1,TRBJ2-3,NA,CASREVGGADTQYF
TRBV7-3,TRBJ1-1,NA,CASSPGRMNTEAFF
TRBV2,TRBJ1-4,NA,CASSTDRGLEKLFF
TRBV7-9,TRBJ2-7,NA,CASSSGRNYEQYF
TRBV5-4,TRBJ2-5,NA,CASSLVASGEETQYF
TRBV11-2,TRBJ2-1,NA,CASSLAAGGPGFPFF
TRBV14,TRBJ1-3,once,CASSQDRVFSGNTIYF
TRBV27,TRBJ2-4,once,CASSPGPTRGQGNRIQYF
TRBV6-1,TRBJ2-7,NA,CASSEGLWGRVYEQYF
TRBV5-6,TRBJ2-1,NA,CASSKLSAGIYNEQFF
TRBV19,TRBJ2-3,NA,CASTAGSGADTQYF
TRBV5-1,TRBJ2-3,NA,CASGAGSTDTQYF
TRBV5-4,TRBJ2-3,NA,CASSSGLYSSTDTQYF
TRBV28,TRBJ2-5,NA,CASSLWGHGLAGVETQYF
TRBV5-6,TRBJ1-1,NA,CASSFLRVNTEAFF
TRBV29-1,TRBJ2-7,once,CSVAKGQGGYEQYF
TRBV6-6,TRBJ2-7,NA,CASSLTSGRAYEQYF
TRBV5-1,TRBJ2-3,NA,CASSPRTDSSTDTQYF
TRBV28,TRBJ2-7,NA,CASSLHMTGGSYEQYF
TRBV19,TRBJ2-1,NA,CASSSPGVAYNEQFF
TRBV7-2,TRBJ2-7,NA,CASSLDRGTGNHYEQYF
TRBV5-1,TRBJ2-3,NA,CASSLAGTHPTDTQYF
TRBV5-6,TRBJ2-1,once,CASSSGLADYNEQFF
TRBV28,TRBJ1-1,NA,CASGGLNTEAFF
TRBV19,TRBJ2-5,NA,CASGQGASETQYF
TRBV25-1,TRBJ1-5,NA,CASSLGNQPQHF
TRBV18,TRBJ2-3,NA,CASSPLTSGSTDTQYF
TRBV7-2,TRBJ2-5,NA,CASSLEAGEETQYF
TRBV2,TRBJ2-5,NA,CASSDRHLQIAQYF
TRBV7-8,TRBJ1-5,NA,CASSFGDQPQHF
TRBV27,TRBJ1-1,NA,CASSLGLASFF
TRBV29-1,TRBJ2-7,NA,CSVATGGSEQYF
TRBV2,TRBJ1-2,NA,CASRIGTYYGYTF
TRBV19,TRBJ2-1,NA,CASSMRGAEQFF
TRBV7-6,TRBJ2-1,NA,CASSLVTRDRGNEQFF
TRBV9,TRBJ2-1,NA,CASSVGLAGVGNEQFF
TRBV6-1,TRBJ2-7,NA,CASTRVYEQYF
TRBV5-6,TRBJ1-5,NA,CASSLSSIGPQHF
TRBV6-5,TRBJ2-1,NA,CASKTRTASNEQFF
TRBV9,TRBJ2-7,NA,CASSAETGIKYEQYF
TRBV13,TRBJ2-1,NA,CASSLRARRGGDEQFF
TRBV11-2,TRBJ2-2,NA,CASRALRTGELFF
TRBV4-3,TRBJ2-5,NA,CASSQDSSLAGGGVVQETQYF
TRBV7-2,TRBJ2-1,NA,CASSLVSGPNEQFF
TRBV15,TRBJ1-1,NA,CATSPRAVNTEAFF
TRBV9,TRBJ1-2,NA,CASSGAGVGYTF